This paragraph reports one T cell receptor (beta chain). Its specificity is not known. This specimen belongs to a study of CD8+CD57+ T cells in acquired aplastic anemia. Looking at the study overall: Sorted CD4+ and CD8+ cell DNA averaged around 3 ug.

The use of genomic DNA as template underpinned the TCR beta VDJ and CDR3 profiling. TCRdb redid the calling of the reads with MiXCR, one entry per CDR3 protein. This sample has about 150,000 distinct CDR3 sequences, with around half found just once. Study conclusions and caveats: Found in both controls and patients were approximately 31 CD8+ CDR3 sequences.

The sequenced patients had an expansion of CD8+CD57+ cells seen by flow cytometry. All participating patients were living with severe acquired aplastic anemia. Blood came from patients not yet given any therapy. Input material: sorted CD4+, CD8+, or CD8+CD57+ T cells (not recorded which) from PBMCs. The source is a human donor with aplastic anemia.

In DNA form, the CDR3 reads TGTGCCAGCAGCTCTCAGGGCGGACGGAGCAATCAGCCCCAGCATTTT. Protein sequence: CASSSQGGRSNQPQHF. The rearrangement links TRBV7-3 to TRBJ1-5, with D maybe TRBD1 (5 bases). The germline V and J ends were trimmed by 4 bases and 1 base, with 14 bases remaining between them. CDR1 and CDR2 from the germline V gene are SGHTA and FQGTGA. This CDR3 has 16 residues.